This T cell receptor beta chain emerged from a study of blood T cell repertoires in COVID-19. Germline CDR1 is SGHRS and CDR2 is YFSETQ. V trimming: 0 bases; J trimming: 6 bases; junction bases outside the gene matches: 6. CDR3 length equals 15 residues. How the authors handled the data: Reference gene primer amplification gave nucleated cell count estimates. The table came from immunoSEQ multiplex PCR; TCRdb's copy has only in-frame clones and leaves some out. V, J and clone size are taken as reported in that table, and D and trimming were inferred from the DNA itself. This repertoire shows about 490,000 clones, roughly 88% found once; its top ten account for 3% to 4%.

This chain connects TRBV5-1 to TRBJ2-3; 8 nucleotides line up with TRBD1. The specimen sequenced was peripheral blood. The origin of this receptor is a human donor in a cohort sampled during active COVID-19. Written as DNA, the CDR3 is TGCGCCAGCAGCTTGGGGACAGGGTTAGGGGATACGCAGTATTTT. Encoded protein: CASSLGTGLGDTQYF. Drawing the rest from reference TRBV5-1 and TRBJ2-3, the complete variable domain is KAGVTQTPRYLIKTRGQQVTLSCSPISGHRSVSWYQQTPGQGLQFLFEYFSETQRNKGNFPGRFSGRQFSNSRSEMNVSTLELGDSALYLCASSLGTGLGDTQYFGPGTRLTVL.